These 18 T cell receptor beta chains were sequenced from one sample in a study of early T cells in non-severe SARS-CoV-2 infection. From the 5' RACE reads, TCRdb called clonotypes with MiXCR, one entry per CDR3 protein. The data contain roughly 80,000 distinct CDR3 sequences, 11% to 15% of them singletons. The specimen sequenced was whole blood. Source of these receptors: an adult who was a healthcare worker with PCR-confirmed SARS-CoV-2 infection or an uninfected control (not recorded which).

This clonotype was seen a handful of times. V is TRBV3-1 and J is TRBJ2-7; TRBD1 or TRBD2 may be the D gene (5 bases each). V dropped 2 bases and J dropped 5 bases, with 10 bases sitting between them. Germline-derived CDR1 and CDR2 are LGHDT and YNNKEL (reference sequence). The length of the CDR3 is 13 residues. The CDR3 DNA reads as TGTGCCAGCAGCCAACGTGGGGACCACGAGCAGTACTTC. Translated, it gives CASSQRGDHEQYF.

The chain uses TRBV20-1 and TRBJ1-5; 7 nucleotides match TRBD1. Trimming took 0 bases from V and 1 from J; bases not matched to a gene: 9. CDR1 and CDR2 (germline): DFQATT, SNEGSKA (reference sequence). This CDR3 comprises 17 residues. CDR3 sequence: CSARDGTGVRSNQPQHF. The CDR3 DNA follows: TGCAGTGCTAGAGACGGTACAGGGGTTCGCAGCAATCAGCCCCAGCATTTT.

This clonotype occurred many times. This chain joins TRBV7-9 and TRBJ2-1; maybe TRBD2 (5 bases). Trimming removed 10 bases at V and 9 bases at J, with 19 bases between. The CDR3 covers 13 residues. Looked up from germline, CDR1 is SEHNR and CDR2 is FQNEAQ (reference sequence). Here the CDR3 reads CAIEDRVGSEQFF. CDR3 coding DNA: TGTGCCATCGAGGACCGAGTTGGGAGTGAGCAGTTCTTC.

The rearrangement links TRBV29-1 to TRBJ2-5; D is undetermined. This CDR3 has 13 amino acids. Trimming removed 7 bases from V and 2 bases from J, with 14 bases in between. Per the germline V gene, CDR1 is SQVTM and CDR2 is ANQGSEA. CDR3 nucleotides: TGCAGCGCCGCTGGCAACCCACAAGAGACCCAGTACTTC. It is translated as CSAAGNPQETQYF.

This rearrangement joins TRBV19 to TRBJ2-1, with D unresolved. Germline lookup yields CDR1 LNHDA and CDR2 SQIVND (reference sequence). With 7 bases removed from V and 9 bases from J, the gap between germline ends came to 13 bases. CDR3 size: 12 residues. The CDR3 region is CASNPTWGEQFF. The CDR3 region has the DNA TGTGCCAGTAACCCGACGTGGGGTGAGCAGTTCTTC.

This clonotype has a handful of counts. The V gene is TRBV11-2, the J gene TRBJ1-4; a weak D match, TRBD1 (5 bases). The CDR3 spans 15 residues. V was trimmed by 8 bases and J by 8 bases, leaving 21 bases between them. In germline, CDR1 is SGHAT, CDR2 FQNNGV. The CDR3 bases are TGTGCCAGCCGCCTCGGGGCCTTATTGGGCGAAAAACTGTTTTTT. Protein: CASRLGALLGEKLFF.

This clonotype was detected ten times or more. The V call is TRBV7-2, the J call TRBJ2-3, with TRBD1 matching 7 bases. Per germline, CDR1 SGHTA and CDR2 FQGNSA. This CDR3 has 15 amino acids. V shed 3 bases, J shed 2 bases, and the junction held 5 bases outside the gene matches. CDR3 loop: CASSFRDSYTDTQYF. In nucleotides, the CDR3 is TGTGCCAGCAGCTTCCGGGACAGTTACACAGATACGCAGTATTTT.

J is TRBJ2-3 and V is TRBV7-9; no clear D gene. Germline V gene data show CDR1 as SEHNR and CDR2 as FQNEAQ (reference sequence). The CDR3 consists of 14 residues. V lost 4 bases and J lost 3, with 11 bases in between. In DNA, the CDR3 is TGTGCCAGCAGCTGGGCTCCGGCGACAGATACGCAGTATTTT. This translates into CASSWAPATDTQYF.

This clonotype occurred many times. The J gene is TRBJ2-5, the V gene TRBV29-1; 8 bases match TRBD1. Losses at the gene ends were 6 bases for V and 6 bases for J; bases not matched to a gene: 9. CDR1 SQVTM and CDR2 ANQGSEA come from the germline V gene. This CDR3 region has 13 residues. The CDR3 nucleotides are TGCAGCGTACACCTGGACAGGGTCCAGACCCAGTACTTC. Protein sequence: CSVHLDRVQTQYF.

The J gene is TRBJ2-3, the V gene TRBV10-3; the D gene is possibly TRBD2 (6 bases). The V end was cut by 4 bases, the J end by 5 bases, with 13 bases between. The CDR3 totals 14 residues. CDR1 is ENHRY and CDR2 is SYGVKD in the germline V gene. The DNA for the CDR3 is TGTGCCATCAGTGGGGGTAGGAGGGAAGATACGCAGTATTTT. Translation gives CAISGGRREDTQYF.

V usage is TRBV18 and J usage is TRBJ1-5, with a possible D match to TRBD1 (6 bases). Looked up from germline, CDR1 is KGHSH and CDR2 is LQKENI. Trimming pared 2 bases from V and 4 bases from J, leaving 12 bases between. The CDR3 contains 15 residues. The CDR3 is CASSPIRGKNQPQHF. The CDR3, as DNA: TGTGCCAGCTCACCAATCAGGGGTAAAAATCAGCCCCAGCATTTT.

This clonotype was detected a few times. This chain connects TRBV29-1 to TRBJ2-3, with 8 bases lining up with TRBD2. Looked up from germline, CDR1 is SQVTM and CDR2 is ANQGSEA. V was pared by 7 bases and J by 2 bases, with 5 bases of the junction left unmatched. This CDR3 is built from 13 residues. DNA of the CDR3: TGCAGCGCGCGGGGGGCCCCCACAGATACGCAGTATTTT. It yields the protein CSARGAPTDTQYF.

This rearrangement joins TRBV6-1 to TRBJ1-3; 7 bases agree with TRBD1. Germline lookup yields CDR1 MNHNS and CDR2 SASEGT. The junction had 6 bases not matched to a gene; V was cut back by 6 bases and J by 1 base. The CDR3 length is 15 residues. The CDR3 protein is CASRKDRLSGNTIYF. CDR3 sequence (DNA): TGTGCCAGCAGAAAGGACAGGCTTTCTGGAAACACCATATATTTT.

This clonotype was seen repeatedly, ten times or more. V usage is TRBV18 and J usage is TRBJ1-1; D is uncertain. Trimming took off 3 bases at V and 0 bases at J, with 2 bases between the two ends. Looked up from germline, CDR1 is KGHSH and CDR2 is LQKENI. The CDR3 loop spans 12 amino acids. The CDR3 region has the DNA TGTGCCAGCTCACCGTTGAACACTGAAGCTTTCTTT. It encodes CASSPLNTEAFF.

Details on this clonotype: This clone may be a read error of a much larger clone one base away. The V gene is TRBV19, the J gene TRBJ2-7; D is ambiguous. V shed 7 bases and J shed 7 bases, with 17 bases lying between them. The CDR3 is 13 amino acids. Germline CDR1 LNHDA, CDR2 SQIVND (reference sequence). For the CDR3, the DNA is TGTGCCAGTACTGAGACCGAACCCTCAGAGCAGTACTTC. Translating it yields CASTETEPSEQYF.

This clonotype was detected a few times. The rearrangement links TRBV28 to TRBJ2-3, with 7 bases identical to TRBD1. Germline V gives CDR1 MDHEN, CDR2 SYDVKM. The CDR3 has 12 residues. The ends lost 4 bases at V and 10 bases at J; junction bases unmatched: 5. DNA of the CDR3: TGTGCCAGCAGTTCCCTAGGGGGCTCGCAGTATTTT. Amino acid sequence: CASSSLGGSQYF.

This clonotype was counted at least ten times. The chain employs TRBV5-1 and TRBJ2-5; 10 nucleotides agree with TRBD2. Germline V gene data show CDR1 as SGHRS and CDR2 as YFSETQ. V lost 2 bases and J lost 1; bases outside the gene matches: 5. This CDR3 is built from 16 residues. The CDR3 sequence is CASSFEAGGPQETQYF. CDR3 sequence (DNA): TGCGCCAGCAGCTTCGAAGCGGGAGGGCCCCAAGAGACCCAGTACTTC.

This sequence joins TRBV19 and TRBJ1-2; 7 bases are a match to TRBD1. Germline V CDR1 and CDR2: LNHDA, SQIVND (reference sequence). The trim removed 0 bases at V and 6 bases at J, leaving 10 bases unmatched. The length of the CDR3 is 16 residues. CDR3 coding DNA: TGTGCCAGTAGTATAGACCCTGGGACAGCTGGTAATGGCTACACCTTC. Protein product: CASSIDPGTAGNGYTF.